What follows are 16 T cell receptor beta chains derived from one specimen sequenced in a study of Ad26.COV2.S vaccination and SARS-CoV-2 variants. Sequenced by immunoSEQ multiplex PCR; TCRdb stores in-frame clones only, minus some. The table lists fewer than 150,000 clones, 75% to 90% of them singletons. The specimen was peripheral blood, collected after recovery from COVID-19. These receptors were obtained from a human donor who had recovered from COVID-19.

The CDR3 coding sequence is TGCGCCAGCAGCTCCGGGGGGGCTGCGGGGGAGCTGTTTTTT. This sequence encodes CASSSGGAAGELFF. The chain is built from TRBV5-1 and TRBJ2-2, with 8 bases matching TRBD2. This CDR3 contains 14 residues. The V and J ends lost 3 bases and 8 bases, in that order; junction bases with no gene match: 6. CDR1 is SGHRS and CDR2 is YFSETQ in the germline V gene.

This clone showed up just a few times. The chain is built from TRBV2 and TRBJ2-7, with 8 positions matching TRBD1. Germline V lookup: CDR1 SNHLY, CDR2 FYNNEI. Unmatched junction bases numbered 6, after V lost 6 bases and J lost 5 bases. The CDR3 is 13 residues long. CDR3 residues: CASRNPTGDEQYF. The DNA of the CDR3 is TGTGCCAGCAGGAACCCGACAGGGGACGAGCAGTACTTC.

This sequence joins TRBV3-1 (or the pseudogene TRBV3-2) and TRBJ1-1; possible D gene TRBD1, 5 bases. The CDR3 runs 13 residues. From germline, CDR1 is LGHDT and CDR2 YNNKEL (reference sequence). V was trimmed by 5 bases and J by 6 bases, leaving 13 bases between them. The DNA for the CDR3 is TGTGCCAGCAGCTCGGGGGAGGTCCCTGAAGCTTTCTTT. Residues: CASSSGEVPEAFF.

This CDR3 reads CASSLQLDTEAFF. The CDR3 DNA follows: TGTGCCAGCAGCCTCCAGCTGGACACTGAAGCTTTCTTT. This chain uses TRBV7-9 with TRBJ1-1; D is uncertain. CDR1 is SEHNR and CDR2 is FQNEAQ in the germline V gene (reference sequence). V was cut by 5 bases and J by 3 bases, with 10 bases left in between. This CDR3 has 13 amino acids.

This chain connects TRBV24-1 to TRBJ1-5; perhaps TRBD1 as D (5 bases). This CDR3 contains 15 residues. Germline V gene data show CDR1 as KGHDR and CDR2 as SFDVKD. The V end was cut by 9 bases, the J end by 6 bases, with 20 bases between. The CDR3, as DNA: TGTGCCACCCCTGTCGAAGGGGTTTTCGGTCAGCCCCAGCATTTT. Translated, it gives CATPVEGVFGQPQHF.

This chain uses TRBV4-1 with TRBJ2-6; D is undetermined. Germline values: CDR1 MGHRA, CDR2 YSYEKL. V was pared by 4 bases and J by 7 bases, with 8 bases between. CDR3 length: 13 amino acids. DNA of the CDR3: TGCGCCAGCAGCCCCCTTTTAGCCAACGTCCTGACTTTC. Protein product: CASSPLLANVLTF.

The genes are TRBV5-6 and TRBJ2-1, with D unclear. Germline V gene lookup returns CDR1 SGHDT and CDR2 YYEEEE. Trimming removed 6 bases at V and 0 bases at J, with 10 bases between. This CDR3 spans 14 amino acids. CDR3 protein: CASNLPNSYNEQFF. Written as DNA, the CDR3 is TGTGCCAGCAATCTTCCGAACTCCTACAATGAGCAGTTCTTC.

The chain has TRBV6-2 or TRBV6-3 and TRBJ2-5, with TRBD1 identical over 7 bases. The CDR3 runs to 15 residues. Germline loops: CDR1 MNHEY, CDR2 SVGEGT. V dropped 1 base and J dropped 5; count of bases not matched to a gene: 7. The CDR3 reads CASSYLGGARETQYF. CDR3 bases: TGTGCCAGCAGTTACTTAGGGGGCGCGCGGGAGACCCAGTACTTC.

CDR3 in DNA: TGTGCCAGCAGCACCGGGACAGGAAAAAATCAGCCCCAGCATTTT. It translates to CASSTGTGKNQPQHF. The rearrangement uses TRBV6-2 or TRBV6-3 and TRBJ1-5; TRBD1 aligns across 8 bases. This CDR3 has 15 residues. CDR1 and CDR2 (germline): MNHEY, SVGEGT. V trimming: 6 bases; J trimming: 4 bases; junction bases outside the gene matches: 8.

This clone was detected only a few times. J is TRBJ2-7 and V is TRBV6-4; 7 positions agree with TRBD1. The ends lost 0 bases at V and 2 bases at J; junction bases unmatched: 4. CDR1 is MRHNA and CDR2 is SNTAGT in the germline V gene. The CDR3 consists of 15 residues. CDR3 coding DNA: TGTGCCAGCAGTGACTCGGGGACAGAGACCTACGAGCAGTACTTC. Translating it yields CASSDSGTETYEQYF.

This clone was picked up a small number of times. This chain uses TRBV3-1 (or the pseudogene TRBV3-2) with TRBJ2-2; tentatively, D is TRBD2 (5 bases). Trimming stripped 7 bases from V and 5 bases from J, with 17 bases between. CDR1 is LGHDT, CDR2 YNNKEL, per germline (reference sequence). The CDR3 length is 15 residues. The DNA of the CDR3 is TGTGCCAGCACCTTGAACCCGGGGAGTACCGGGGAGCTGTTTTTT. Translation gives CASTLNPGSTGELFF.

The chain has TRBV7-9 and TRBJ2-5; no clear D gene. Trimming removed 3 bases from V and 5 bases from J, with 7 bases in between. The CDR3 has 12 residues. Germline V gene lookup returns CDR1 SEHNR and CDR2 FQNEAQ (reference sequence). The CDR3 loop is CASSFDRETQYF. CDR3 bases: TGTGCCAGCAGCTTCGATAGGGAGACCCAGTACTTC.

The chain carries TRBV28 and TRBJ1-1, with D possibly matching TRBD1 (5 bases). The CDR3 runs to 15 residues. Germline V gives CDR1 MDHEN, CDR2 SYDVKM. The V gene lost 4 bases and the J gene lost 4 bases, with 16 bases spanning the gap. CDR3 in DNA: TGTGCCAGCAGTTCTCGGGACTTGCCGGGCACTGAAGCTTTCTTT. This codes for CASSSRDLPGTEAFF.

J is TRBJ2-7 and V is TRBV5-1; 7 bases align to TRBD1. CDR1 is SGHRS, CDR2 YFSETQ, per germline. After removal of 4 bases from V and 4 bases from J, the junction contained 2 bases not matched to a gene. This CDR3 region has 12 residues. The CDR3 sequence: CASSQQGYEQYF. The CDR3 nucleotides are TGCGCCAGCAGCCAACAGGGGTACGAGCAGTACTTC.

The chain couples TRBV28 to TRBJ2-5; 9 bases are shared with TRBD2. The CDR3 covers 17 residues. The V gene's germline CDR1 is MDHEN and CDR2 SYDVKM. The ends lost 2 bases at V and 1 base at J; junction bases unmatched: 8. DNA for the CDR3: TGTGCCAGCAGTTTAAATCGGGGTAGCGGGGGCCAAGAGACCCAGTACTTC. Its protein product is CASSLNRGSGGQETQYF.

Here the CDR3 reads CATSRDTEAEKLFF. The CDR3 DNA sequence: TGTGCCACCAGCAGGGACACGGAGGCTGAAAAACTGTTTTTT. The J gene is TRBJ1-4, the V gene TRBV15; TRBD1 is a possible D gene (5 bases). Germline values: CDR1 LNHNV, CDR2 YYDKDF (reference sequence). V lost 3 bases and J lost 7, with 12 bases in between. CDR3 length equals 14 residues.